This TCR beta chain is drawn from a study of T cells in Graves' hyperthyroidism and ophthalmopathy (dated by TCRdb to the late 2010s). Describing the broader study: Peripheral blood was collected at initial diagnosis, before any treatment. Following sampling, methimazole starting at 30 mg daily was given to hyperthyroidism patients, and high-dose intravenous methylprednisolone was given to ophthalmopathy patients. The paper describes TCR Vbeta CDR3 sequencing of 120 to 150 peripheral blood samples, made up of roughly 45 ophthalmopathy patients, roughly 75 hyperthyroidism patients and 17 progressor patients. Whether ophthalmopathy could be predicted prospectively was tested in an independent validation cohort made up of approximately 19 hyperthyroidism patients plus 17 patients who later progressed to ophthalmopathy. Thyroid tissue and blood T-cell repertoires from more than five Graves' hyperthyroidism patients were also compared in the study. The 100 discovery patients were randomly split 7:3 into training and test sets. To identify distinguishing TCR V-J signatures, a discovery cohort of around 98 patients was used, comprising approximately 40 with Graves' ophthalmopathy and approximately 57 with stable Graves' hyperthyroidism. Overall study outcomes, separate from this receptor: In validation, the model predicted progression to ophthalmopathy with about 71% sensitivity and 72% to 85% specificity, a median of approximately 6.5 months before onset. Most expanded thyroid clonotypes (frequency above 0.001) were also detected in blood, suggesting blood repertoires may reflect thyroid immune responses. In cross-validation, a model built on a 13 V-J signature told ophthalmopathy apart from stable hyperthyroidism with under 90% sensitivity and 81% to 82% specificity, and in testing the same model reached 80%/75%. No statistical method was used to fix the sample size in advance, and group allocation was not hidden from the investigators.

Graves' hyperthyroidism was defined as stable when no progression to ophthalmopathy occurred over 18 months of follow-up. Hyperthyroidism patients were aged 18 to 65 years and newly diagnosed, with disease duration of less than 2 months. Any patient with an uncontrolled infection, another autoimmune disease, pregnancy or lactation was excluded. Diagnoses were based on clinical symptoms, serum thyroxine and TRAb, thyroid ultrasound and orbital computed tomography. Ficoll-Paque density gradient centrifugation was used to isolate PBMCs from about 9.4 ml of fresh peripheral blood. Trizol reagent was used to extract total RNA, and RNA quality was then checked on an Agilent 2100 Bioanalyzer. The TCR beta CDR3 regions were amplified from the RNA transcripts. A first-round RT-PCR of the TCR CDR3 used the HTBI primer set with the Qiagen OneStep RT-PCR kit. Libraries were constructed in a second round of multiplex PCR, after which size selection and purification were performed. Libraries were sequenced paired-end with 100 bp reads on an Illumina HiSeq2000. Regarding the original processing steps: SOAPnuke was used to process the raw data, removing reads that contained adapters or uncalled bases, had a mean Phred below 15, or lacked an exact match to the constant primer or identifier. High-quality paired reads were merged using COPE v1.2.5, and each unique nucleotide sequence was defined as a clonotype. MiTCR v1.1 was used to align clonotypes to the IMGT TRBV, TRBD and TRBJ reference segments. The analysis included only V-J combinations with a frequency above 0.0001, which together covered more than 99% of the repertoires. The TCS score was defined as the ratio of F50 (clonal expansion) to E x V (chaos), calculated using BLOSUM62-based TCRdist between CDR3 peptides within each V-J. Welch's t-statistics and random forest reduced fewer than 550 V-J features to 13, which were used in a naive Bayes classifier (R e1071). TCRdb trimmed public reads at Q25 via fastp, called clones via MiXCR and kept in-frame beta chains. Every CDR3 protein is listed once, alongside the most common genes and DNA of its rows. In this record, the V and J calls reflect TCRdb's handling and not the investigators' own analysis. The sample includes roughly 420,000 distinct CDR3 sequences, with around 14% observed a single time. 7.5% to 9% of the sample lies in the top ten.

This clonotype has ten or more counts. It lacks a known antigen. Per-base quality was not reported, and no clone a single base away is much larger than it. The source material was blood. The origin of this receptor is a woman aged 18 to 35 with Graves' hyperthyroidism.

The CDR3 region reads CASGLVAPGTYEQYF. Here is the DNA: TGTGCTAGTGGTTTGGTCGCCCCAGGGACCTACGAGCAGTACTTC. The chain is assembled from TRBV12-5 and TRBJ2-7; the D region possibly corresponds to TRBD1 (5 bases align). According to the germline V gene, CDR1 reads LGHNT and CDR2 reads FRNRAP. A distance of 11 bases separates the germline ends of V and J, which lose 0 bases and 2 bases respectively. Measured from the cysteine to the phenylalanine, the CDR3 is 15 residues long. Left in the record is the CDR3 DNA by itself, 45 bases read in frame from the first base.